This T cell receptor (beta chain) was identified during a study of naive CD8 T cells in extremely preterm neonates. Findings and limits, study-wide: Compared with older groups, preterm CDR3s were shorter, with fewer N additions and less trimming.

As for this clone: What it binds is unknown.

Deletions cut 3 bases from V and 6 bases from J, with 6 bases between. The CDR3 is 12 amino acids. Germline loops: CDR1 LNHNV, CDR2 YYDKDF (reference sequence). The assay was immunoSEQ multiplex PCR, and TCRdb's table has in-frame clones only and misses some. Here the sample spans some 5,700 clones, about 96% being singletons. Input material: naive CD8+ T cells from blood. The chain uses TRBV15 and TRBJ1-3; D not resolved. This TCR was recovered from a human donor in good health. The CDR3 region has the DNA TGTGCCACCAGCAGTGGACTAAACACCATATATTTT. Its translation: CATSSGLNTIYF.